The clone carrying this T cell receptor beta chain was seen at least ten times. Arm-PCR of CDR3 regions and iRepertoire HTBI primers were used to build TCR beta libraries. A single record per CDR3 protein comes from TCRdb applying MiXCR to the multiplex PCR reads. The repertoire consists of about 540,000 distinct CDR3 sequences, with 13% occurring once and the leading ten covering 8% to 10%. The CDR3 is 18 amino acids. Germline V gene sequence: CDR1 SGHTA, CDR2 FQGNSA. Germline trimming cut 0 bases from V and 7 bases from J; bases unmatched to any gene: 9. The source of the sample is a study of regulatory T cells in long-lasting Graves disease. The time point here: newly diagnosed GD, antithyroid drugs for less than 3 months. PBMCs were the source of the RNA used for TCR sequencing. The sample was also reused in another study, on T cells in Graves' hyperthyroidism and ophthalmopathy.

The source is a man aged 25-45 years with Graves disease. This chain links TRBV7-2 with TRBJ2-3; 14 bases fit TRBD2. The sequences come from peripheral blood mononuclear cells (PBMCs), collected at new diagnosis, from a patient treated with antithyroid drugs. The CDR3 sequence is CASSLAGWTSGRSNTQYF. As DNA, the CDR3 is TGTGCCAGCAGCTTAGCCGGATGGACTAGCGGGAGGTCGAATACGCAGTATTTT.